This T cell receptor beta chain originates from a study of T cell responses to AZD1222 COVID-19 vaccine. Study overall: Pooled samples include second doses given at about 4 or 12 weeks.

Findings and caveats of the study: AZD1222 recipients seropositive at baseline numbered only six. Receipt of two AZD1222 doses was followed by a rise in Spike-specific TCR breadth and depth. CD4 TCRs covered the whole spike, strongest at regions 160-218 and 743-854.

The protocol was immunoSEQ multiplex PCR, while the TCRdb copy is restricted to in-frame clones and leaves out a portion. The data contain some 150,000 clones, 80% to 95% of them singletons. V was shortened by 8 bases and J by 0 bases, with 10 bases between the two germline ends. Per the germline V gene, CDR1 is MNHEY and CDR2 is SVGAGI. The CDR3 runs to 14 residues. A note on this clone: Its target is unknown.

The TCR was taken from an adult in good health. This material consisted of peripheral blood, taken on day 0 of AZD1222 vaccination. The chain employs TRBV6-5 and TRBJ2-2; no reliable D call. CDR3 nucleotide sequence: TGTGCCAGCTCCCCCGCCGCGAACACCGGGGAGCTGTTTTTT. This sequence encodes CASSPAANTGELFF.